One sample yielded the 27 T cell receptor beta chains listed below, sequenced in a study of blood T cell repertoires in COVID-19 (TCRdb year 2020). Library preparation was by the immunoSEQ multiplex PCR assay. Drawn from immuneACCESS, this table holds only the in-frame rearrangements with V and J called that TCRdb kept. Clones are partly lost; checked studies trace under half to an unresolved V gene and leave the rest unexplained. Across this sample there are roughly 99,000 clones, with roughly 88% seen only once. The ten top clones hold around 2.1% of the sample. The sample comprised peripheral blood. These receptors were collected from a man aged 45-65 years with COVID-19, enrolled during active disease.

The chain uses TRBV9 and TRBJ2-3, with 9 nucleotides matching TRBD2. The V gene's germline CDR1 is SGDLS and CDR2 YYNGEE. This CDR3 spans 15 amino acids. Trimming took 4 bases from V and 4 from J; bases not matched to a gene: 7. The chain's CDR3 is CASSKLAGQSDTQYF. The DNA of the CDR3 is TGTGCCAGCAGCAAACTAGCGGGCCAGTCAGATACGCAGTATTTT.

The rearrangement links TRBV27 to TRBJ2-7; no clear D gene. Germline loops: CDR1 MNHEY, CDR2 SMNVEV (reference sequence). The CDR3 length is 17 residues. V was cut by 2 bases and J by 6 bases, with 23 bases left in between. In DNA, the CDR3 is TGTGCCAGCAGTTTAAACATCCGAGACTGGCTCTTCGGCGAGCAGTACTTC. Translating it yields CASSLNIRDWLFGEQYF.

The chain uses TRBV29-1 and TRBJ2-6, with D uncertain. Germline V gene lookup returns CDR1 SQVTM and CDR2 ANQGSEA. V lost 6 bases and J lost 0, with 6 bases in between. CDR3 size: 13 residues. CDR3 sequence (DNA): TGCAGCGTGGCCAACTCTGGGGCCAACGTCCTGACTTTC. Translation gives CSVANSGANVLTF.

The V and J genes are TRBV5-1 and TRBJ1-1, with 7 bases lining up with TRBD1. This CDR3 region has 15 residues. From germline, CDR1 is SGHRS and CDR2 YFSETQ. Trimming removed 4 bases from V and 1 base from J; junction bases left unmatched: 7. The CDR3 DNA sequence: TGCGCCAGCAGCATATCCGGGACAGAGAACACTGAAGCTTTCTTT. It is translated as CASSISGTENTEAFF. Complete variable domain (other parts from reference TRBV5-1 and TRBJ1-1): KAGVTQTPRYLIKTRGQQVTLSCSPISGHRSVSWYQQTPGQGLQFLFEYFSETQRNKGNFPGRFSGRQFSNSRSEMNVSTLELGDSALYLCASSISGTENTEAFFGQGTRLTVV.

This clone appeared once. The chain has TRBV6-5 and TRBJ2-7, with 11 bases aligning to TRBD1. The ends lost 6 bases at V and 6 bases at J; junction bases unmatched: 7. The CDR3 sequence is 14 residues long. Germline V gene data show CDR1 as MNHEY and CDR2 as SVGAGI. The CDR3 DNA is TGTGCCAGCAGGCTCCGGGACAGGGGGTCCGAGCAGTACTTC. This translates into CASRLRDRGSEQYF.

The gene calls are TRBV6-5 and TRBJ1-6; TRBD1 matches 7 bases. CDR1 is MNHEY, CDR2 SVGAGI, per germline. There are 12 residues in the CDR3. V was clipped by 10 bases and J by 13 bases; unmatched bases: 10. The CDR3 loop is CATTGQTFPLHF. CDR3 in DNA: TGTGCCACTACGGGACAGACTTTCCCCCTCCACTTT.

The V and J genes are TRBV7-2 and TRBJ2-2, with 7 bases lining up with TRBD2. The V segment lost 1 base and the J segment 4 bases; nucleotides outside the gene matches: 6. This CDR3 comprises 16 residues. In germline, CDR1 is SGHTA, CDR2 FQGNSA. The CDR3 protein is CASSLVGGGRTGELFF. DNA for the CDR3: TGTGCCAGCAGCTTAGTTGGCGGGGGACGCACCGGGGAGCTGTTTTTT.

V usage is TRBV10-3 and J usage is TRBJ2-7, with TRBD1 as a possible D gene (6 bases). This CDR3 is 13 amino acids long. Germline CDR1 ENHRY, CDR2 SYGVKD. V lost 8 bases to trimming and J lost 0 bases, with 11 bases between them. CDR3 DNA: TGTGCCATCGGACAGTCGGCCTCCTACGAGCAGTACTTC. As protein: CAIGQSASYEQYF.

The V call is TRBV5-1, the J call TRBJ2-7; the D is unclear. CDR1 is SGHRS, CDR2 YFSETQ, per germline. V was cut by 2 bases and J by 2 bases, with 8 bases left in between. The CDR3 covers 13 residues. CDR3 DNA sequence: TGCGCCAGCAGCTTCGGGTCCGCCTACGAGCAGTACTTC. It encodes CASSFGSAYEQYF.

This clone was counted a single time. This chain joins TRBV30 and TRBJ2-1, with TRBD2 matching over 10 bases. Germline CDR1 GTSNPN, CDR2 SVGIG (reference sequence). Losses at the gene ends were 1 base for V and 0 bases for J; bases not matched to a gene: 3. This CDR3 has 16 amino acids. Here the CDR3 reads CAWSGLAGVSYNEQFF. CDR3 nucleotide sequence: TGTGCCTGGAGTGGTCTAGCGGGGGTCTCCTACAATGAGCAGTTCTTC.

This clone has a handful of counts. The chain uses TRBV7-9 and TRBJ2-1; perhaps TRBD1 as D (6 bases). Germline V gene sequence: CDR1 SEHNR, CDR2 FQNEAQ (reference sequence). Trimming removed 3 bases from V and 9 bases from J, with 15 bases in between. CDR3 size: 14 residues. The CDR3 region is CASSFRGSVLEQFF. CDR3 sequence (DNA): TGTGCCAGCAGCTTTAGGGGGTCCGTTCTTGAGCAGTTCTTC.

This chain links TRBV7-3 with TRBJ2-2; TRBD1 agrees at 7 bases. CDR1 and CDR2 from the germline V gene are SGHTA and FQGTGA. CDR3 length: 14 residues. J lost 6 bases, V lost 5 bases, and 6 bases had no gene match. The chain's CDR3 is CASSQGQAPGELFF. The CDR3 DNA reads TGTGCCAGCAGCCAAGGACAGGCTCCCGGGGAGCTGTTTTTT.

This sequence joins TRBV7-9 and TRBJ2-3, with D perhaps TRBD2 (5 bases). The germline CDR1 and CDR2 sequences are SEHNR and FQNEAQ (reference sequence). CDR3 size: 17 residues. V lost 1 base, J lost 3 bases, and 17 bases lay in between. CDR3 residues: CASSLVKSSTRTDTQYF. The CDR3 DNA sequence: TGTGCCAGCAGCTTAGTAAAATCTAGCACCCGAACAGATACGCAGTATTTT.

J is TRBJ1-2 and V is TRBV3-1 (or the pseudogene TRBV3-2); D may be TRBD1 (5 bases). V shed 4 bases and J shed 8 bases, with 14 bases lying between them. Germline assignment: CDR1 LGHDT and CDR2 YNNKEL (reference sequence). The length of the CDR3 is 13 residues. The CDR3 DNA sequence: TGTGCCAGCAGCCCTTTTCCGGGGGGAGGCTACACCTTC. It is translated as CASSPFPGGGYTF.

The chain couples TRBV27 to TRBJ1-5; D uncertain. Germline V gene data show CDR1 as MNHEY and CDR2 as SMNVEV (reference sequence). V dropped 2 bases and J dropped 2 bases, with 10 bases sitting between them. The CDR3 runs 15 residues. This CDR3 reads CASSLSPGGNQPQHF. Here the CDR3 DNA reads TGTGCCAGCAGTTTAAGCCCAGGCGGCAATCAGCCCCAGCATTTT.

The table lists this clone with a count of one. J is TRBJ2-2 and V is TRBV19; 12 bases line up with TRBD2. Germline lookup yields CDR1 LNHDA and CDR2 SQIVND (reference sequence). The CDR3 has 15 amino acids. Trimming removed 4 bases from V and 7 bases from J; junction bases left unmatched: 4. CDR3 sequence (DNA): TGTGCCAGTAGTAGGACTAGCGGGGCGATCGGGGAGCTGTTTTTT. Encoded protein: CASSRTSGAIGELFF.

The J gene is TRBJ2-3, the V gene TRBV4-1; 7 positions match TRBD1. This CDR3 is 16 amino acids long. The germline V gene encodes CDR1 MGHRA and CDR2 YSYEKL. Germline trimming cut 4 bases from V and 3 bases from J; bases unmatched to any gene: 10. The CDR3 DNA sequence: TGCGCCAGCAGCCGGGACAGAGGAAATCCAACAGATACGCAGTATTTT. Residues: CASSRDRGNPTDTQYF.

This clone was detected only once. V is TRBV7-9 and J is TRBJ1-3; D possibly corresponds to TRBD1 (5 bases). Trimming took 5 bases from V and 15 from J, leaving 23 bases between them. Per the germline V gene, CDR1 is SEHNR and CDR2 is FQNEAQ (reference sequence). This CDR3 region has 14 residues. The chain's CDR3 is CASSPTETASQAYF. The CDR3 DNA is TGTGCCAGCAGCCCTACTGAGACAGCCAGTCAAGCATATTTT.

The chain has TRBV5-5 and TRBJ1-1; 7 bases line up with TRBD1. This CDR3 comprises 14 residues. The ends lost 6 bases at V and 5 bases at J; junction bases unmatched: 10. Germline V gives CDR1 SGHKS, CDR2 YYEKEE (reference sequence). The CDR3 spells CASTDRQGLTEAFF. In DNA, the CDR3 is TGTGCCAGCACTGACCGACAGGGTTTAACTGAAGCTTTCTTT.

The chain joins TRBV29-1 to TRBJ1-1; D ambiguous. In germline, CDR1 is SQVTM, CDR2 ANQGSEA. The CDR3 runs to 13 residues. V was pared by 1 base and J by 5 bases, with 11 bases between. For the CDR3, the DNA is TGCAGCGTTGAAGGGCAGGTTAGAACTGAAGCTTTCTTT. It translates to CSVEGQVRTEAFF.

The J gene is TRBJ1-2, the V gene TRBV19, with a tentative D call TRBD1 (5 bases). Germline values: CDR1 LNHDA, CDR2 SQIVND (reference sequence). There are 14 residues in the CDR3. The V and J ends lost 3 bases and 6 bases respectively, with 14 bases between them. DNA of the CDR3: TGTGCCAGTAGTATCTCCCGGGGGAGGAATGGCTACACCTTC. This translates into CASSISRGRNGYTF.

The gene calls are TRBV27 and TRBJ1-2, with TRBD1 matching over 8 bases. CDR1 and CDR2 (germline): MNHEY, SMNVEV (reference sequence). V dropped 5 bases and J dropped 4; count of bases not matched to a gene: 3. The CDR3 spans 13 residues. The CDR3 region has the DNA TGTGCCAGCAGTCCTGGACAGGGCTATGGCTACACCTTC. This gives the protein CASSPGQGYGYTF.

This clone came up a few times. The rearrangement joins TRBV6-5 to TRBJ1-2; 11 bases fit TRBD1. Germline V CDR1 and CDR2: MNHEY, SVGAGI. The CDR3 extends over 13 amino acids. CDR3 in DNA: TGTGCTGGGGGACAGGGGGCTAACTATGGCTACACCTTC. Its translation is CAGGQGANYGYTF.

Points on this clone: Other DNA sequences in the same sample also yield this CDR3. The V call is TRBV18, the J call TRBJ1-2; TRBD1 matches at 9 bases. V was clipped by 1 base and J by 3 bases; unmatched bases: 3. The CDR3 has 15 residues. Germline CDR1 reads KGHSH; CDR2 reads LQKENI. The CDR3 sequence: CASSPLGQGDYGYTF. The CDR3 DNA follows: TGTGCCAGCTCACCACTGGGACAGGGAGACTATGGCTACACCTTC.

The V call is TRBV4-2, the J call TRBJ1-1; maybe TRBD1 (5 bases). Germline V CDR1 and CDR2: LGHNA, YNFKEQ. The CDR3 loop spans 13 amino acids. Trimming took off 1 base at V and 13 bases at J, with 16 bases between the two ends. The CDR3 protein is CASSQAGTGELFF. CDR3 coding DNA: TGTGCCAGCAGCCAAGCCGGGACGGGAGAACTTTTCTTT.

The chain is built from TRBV5-5 and TRBJ1-5, with 7 bases identical to TRBD1. V trimming: 9 bases; J trimming: 3 bases; junction bases outside the gene matches: 9. The CDR3 is 14 amino acids. Germline CDR1 and CDR2: SGHKS and YYEKEE (reference sequence). CDR3 in DNA: TGTGCCACGGGAACAGGGGAGCCCAATCAGCCCCAGCATTTT. This gives the protein CATGTGEPNQPQHF. Variable domain in full (rest from reference TRBV5-5 and TRBJ1-5): DAGVTQSPTHLIKTRGQQVTLRCSPISGHKSVSWYQQVLGQGPQFIFQYYEKEERGRGNFPDRFSARQFPNYSSELNVNALLLGDSALYLCATGTGEPNQPQHFGDGTRLSIL.

The chain combines TRBV5-1 with TRBJ1-1; 8 positions agree with TRBD1. This CDR3 is built from 16 residues. The germline V gene encodes CDR1 SGHRS and CDR2 YFSETQ. V shed 5 bases, J shed 4 bases, and the junction held 13 bases outside the gene matches. CDR3 protein: CASSSGQEGLFTEAFF. The CDR3 region has the DNA TGCGCCAGCAGTTCGGGACAGGAAGGACTGTTCACTGAAGCTTTCTTT. Supplemented by reference TRBV5-1 and TRBJ1-1, the full variable domain reads KAGVTQTPRYLIKTRGQQVTLSCSPISGHRSVSWYQQTPGQGLQFLFEYFSETQRNKGNFPGRFSGRQFSNSRSEMNVSTLELGDSALYLCASSSGQEGLFTEAFFGQGTRLTVV.